The clone carrying this TCR beta chain was picked up one time. Its cognate antigen is unknown. Assay used: immunoSEQ multiplex PCR; TCRdb lists only in-frame clones, some missing. The sample records about 70,000 clones, roughly 85% being singletons. These data originate in a study of T cell responses to AZD1222 COVID-19 vaccine. Study observations and caveats: Possibly, clonal diversity was underestimated; donors were largely white British and included more females. Spike-specific TCRs gained breadth and depth after people received two AZD1222 doses. At study baseline, merely more than 5 AZD1222 recipients were seropositive. Epitopes outside B.1.351 and B.1.1.7 mutated regions reportedly drew nearly half of spike TCRs.

The clonotype was recovered from an adult in good health. The specimen was peripheral blood, collected on day 0 of AZD1222 vaccination.

The CDR3 loop is CASSLDRGEQYF. DNA of the CDR3: TGTGCCAGCAGCCTAGACAGGGGAGAGCAGTACTTC. This rearrangement joins TRBV7-6 to TRBJ2-7; 8 bases line up with TRBD1. Trimming removed 5 bases from V and 7 bases from J; junction bases left unmatched: 4. In germline, CDR1 is SGHVS, CDR2 FNYEAQ. CDR3 length: 12 amino acids.